Listed below are T cell receptor beta chains from one sample, sequenced in a study of blood T cell repertoires in COVID-19. Here immunoSEQ multiplex PCR was the method, and the copy in TCRdb shows in-frame clones only, minus some. The repertoire consists of 450,000 to 600,000 clones, with about nine tenths occurring once and the leading ten covering 0.7%. Specimen: PBMCs or T cells enriched from blood (not recorded which). The source is a woman aged 18-29 years who had recovered from COVID-19. Both conserved end residues are part of each CDR3. D genes are given only for firm matches. Clone size is shown for a subset of rows, as once, few, many or a class of expanded clone.

J gene,D gene,V gene,clone size,CDR3 protein,CDR3 DNA
TRBJ2-3,NA,TRBV7-2,NA,CASSSQAADTQYF,TGTGCCAGCAGCTCTCAAGCGGCAGATACGCAGTATTTT
TRBJ1-6,TRBD1,TRBV7-9,NA,CASSLGQGFNSPLHF,TGTGCCAGCAGCTTAGGACAGGGGTTTAATTCACCCCTCCACTTT
TRBJ2-1,NA,TRBV15,many,CATSRDSSSYNEQFF,TGTGCCACCAGTAGGGACTCGAGCTCCTACAATGAGCAGTTCTTC
TRBJ2-3,TRBD2,TRBV7-2,NA,CASSSGLSGGHGDTQYF,TGTGCCAGCAGCTCCGGACTGAGCGGGGGCCACGGGGATACGCAGTATTTT
TRBJ2-1,TRBD2,TRBV19,NA,CASSILLAGDNEQFF,TGTGCCAGTAGTATATTACTAGCGGGGGACAATGAGCAGTTCTTC
TRBJ2-7,NA,TRBV6-6,NA,CASSYSQDEQYF,TGTGCCAGCAGTTACTCCCAGGACGAGCAGTACTTC
TRBJ2-3,TRBD1,TRBV15,NA,CATSRLQGATDTQYF,TGTGCCACCAGCAGGCTACAGGGGGCGACAGATACGCAGTATTTT
TRBJ2-1,TRBD1,TRBV6-1,NA,CASSELRDSNEQFF,TGTGCCAGCAGTGAACTCCGGGACAGCAATGAGCAGTTCTTC
TRBJ1-5,TRBD1,TRBV2,NA,CASRGQGRSGGQPQHF,TGTGCCAGCAGAGGACAGGGAAGGAGTGGTGGTCAGCCCCAGCATTTT
TRBJ1-1,NA,TRBV18,NA,CASSPPGRFEAFF,TGTGCCAGCTCACCACCCGGGAGGTTCGAAGCTTTCTTT
TRBJ1-1,NA,TRBV5-1,NA,CASSPATVRGTEAFF,TGCGCCAGCAGCCCCGCGACGGTCAGGGGCACTGAAGCTTTCTTT
TRBJ2-5,TRBD2,TRBV28,NA,CASSLWSSGAETQYF,TGTGCCAGCAGTTTATGGTCTAGCGGGGCCGAGACCCAGTACTTC
TRBJ1-1,TRBD1,TRBV5-1,NA,CASTVKTGTGGTEAFF,TGCGCCAGCACCGTTAAAACCGGGACAGGGGGCACTGAAGCTTTCTTT
TRBJ1-2,TRBD1,TRBV15,NA,CATSRGHGQGLYGYTF,TGTGCCACCAGCAGAGGGCACGGACAGGGCCTCTATGGCTACACCTTC
TRBJ2-2,TRBD2,TRBV3-1/TRBV3-2,NA,CASSRTSGGLGNTGELFF,TGTGCCAGCAGTCGGACTAGCGGGGGACTAGGGAACACCGGGGAGCTGTTTTTT
TRBJ2-1,TRBD2,TRBV5-1,NA,CASTPGLAGYNEQFF,TGCGCCAGCACCCCGGGACTAGCGGGCTACAATGAGCAGTTCTTC
TRBJ1-2,TRBD1,TRBV19,NA,CASHLEDGTGGPPLNYGYTF,TGTGCCAGTCACCTTGAGGATGGAACAGGGGGCCCCCCTCTTAACTATGGCTACACCTTC
TRBJ1-1,NA,TRBV7-9,NA,CASSPRGARGRNTEAFF,TGTGCCAGCAGCCCCCGGGGGGCGCGGGGTAGGAACACTGAAGCTTTCTTT
TRBJ2-1,NA,TRBV6-2/TRBV6-3,NA,CASSYRENEQFF,TGTGCCAGCAGTTATCGGGAAAATGAGCAGTTCTTC
TRBJ1-6,NA,TRBV30,NA,CAWSRGSDNSPLHF,TGTGCCTGGAGCCGGGGAAGTGATAATTCACCCCTCCACTTT
TRBJ1-1,TRBD1,TRBV5-1,NA,CASSTGTVENTEAFF,TGCGCCAGCAGCACGGGGACAGTTGAGAACACTGAAGCTTTCTTT
TRBJ1-4,NA,TRBV4-1,NA,CASSPGHGQVKEKLFF,TGCGCCAGCAGCCCGGGACACGGGCAGGTTAAAGAAAAACTGTTTTTT
TRBJ2-2,TRBD1,TRBV6-5,NA,CASSGQVFTGELFF,TGTGCCAGCTCGGGACAGGTCTTTACCGGGGAGCTGTTTTTT
TRBJ1-1,NA,TRBV2,NA,CASSEQGGTEAFF,TGTGCCAGCAGTGAACAGGGAGGGACTGAAGCTTTCTTT